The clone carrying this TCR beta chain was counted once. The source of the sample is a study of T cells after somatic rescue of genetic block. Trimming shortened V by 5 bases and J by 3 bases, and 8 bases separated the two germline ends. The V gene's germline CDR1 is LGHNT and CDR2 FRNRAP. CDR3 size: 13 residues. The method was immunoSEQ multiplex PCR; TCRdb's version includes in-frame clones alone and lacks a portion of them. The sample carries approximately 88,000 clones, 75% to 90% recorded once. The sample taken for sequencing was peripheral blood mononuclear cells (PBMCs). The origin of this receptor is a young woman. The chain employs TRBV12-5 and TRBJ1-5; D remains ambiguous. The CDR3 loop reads CASGVQPNQPQHF. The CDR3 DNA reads TGTGCTAGTGGTGTCCAACCCAATCAGCCCCAGCATTTT.